The clone carrying this TCR beta chain has a single count. The data are from a study of T cell changes during pregnancy in multiple sclerosis. The V gene lost 6 bases and the J gene lost 0 bases, with 12 bases spanning the gap. The CDR3 totals 16 residues. Looked up from germline, CDR1 is MNHEY and CDR2 is SMNVEV (reference sequence). Clones were read by immunoSEQ multiplex PCR, and TCRdb kept only the in-frame ones, dropping some. This sample has under 85,000 clones, with 75% to 95% found just once. The specimen was CD4+ T cells from peripheral blood mononuclear cells, collected in the second trimester of pregnancy. This clonotype was sampled from a female donor with multiple sclerosis, enrolled in a pregnancy study. The V call is TRBV27, the J call TRBJ1-6; no clear D gene. The CDR3 loop is CASRGALSSYNSPLHF. The CDR3 nucleotides read TGTGCCAGCAGAGGAGCCCTGAGCTCCTATAATTCACCCCTCCACTTT.